Described below is a single T cell receptor beta chain sequence and its context. TCRdb independently ran MiXCR on the reads; one entry per CDR3 protein. This sample has 480,000 or so distinct CDR3 sequences, with roughly 12% found just once. Trimming took 1 base from V and 3 from J; bases not matched to a gene: 6. The CDR3 contains 14 residues. Germline CDR1 reads DFQATT; CDR2 reads SNEGSKA (reference sequence). This entry belongs to a study of T cell repertoires in cytomegalovirus infection. The chain carries TRBV20-1 and TRBJ2-7; 7 nucleotides agree with TRBD1. This TCR was recovered from a human donor in good health (CMV status not recorded). Some clones in this sample may be carry-over from other donors' samples. Specimen: PBMCs. The DNA for the CDR3 is TGCAGTGCTAGAGTCCAGGGGGACGGCTACGAGCAGTACTTC. The encoded protein is CSARVQGDGYEQYF.